This record covers a single T cell receptor (beta chain). Its antigen remains unidentified. Between the trimmed V and J ends, which lost 1 base and 4 bases, there was a span of 8 bases. The CDR3 extends over 12 amino acids. CDR1 and CDR2 from the germline V gene are SQVTM and ANQGSEA. These data are taken from a study of cytomegalovirus exposure and HLA in healthy donors. The study ran its PCR with 60 Vbeta and 13 Jbeta primers. Sequencing was performed with immunoSEQ multiplex PCR; in TCRdb, only in-frame clones are kept and a portion is missing. The sample yields 160,000 or so clones, about four fifths seen once. The donors comprised healthy bone marrow donors. The donors, nominally healthy at sampling, likely had unrecorded immune exposures. Regarding the study as a whole: A missense variant in DCLRE1C was later tied to TCR beta V- and J-gene trimming. A prior analysis recorded that most TCR beta V segments were productive about 87% or about 30% of the time.

The TCR was taken from a woman in her thirties in good health and CMV-seropositive. What was sequenced was PBMCs. V and J are TRBV29-1 and TRBJ2-7; possibly TRBD1 for D (5 bases). CDR3 loop: CSVEAGKYEQYF. The DNA of the CDR3 is TGCAGCGTTGAAGCAGGGAAGTACGAGCAGTACTTC.